One sample yielded the 14 T cell receptor beta chains listed below, sequenced in a study of blood T cell repertoires in COVID-19 (dated by TCRdb to the early 2020s). Receptors were amplified or captured by the immunoSEQ multiplex PCR assay. TCRdb carries this immuneACCESS record with in-frame sequences only. Its versions omit some clonotypes, under half of them owing to an unresolved V gene in the studies checked, with the rest unexplained. This sample has 200,000 or so clones in its table, and approximately 84% of those were observed once. Approximately 7.2% of the sample is in the top ten clones. Input material: peripheral blood. The receptors shown here come from a human donor with acute or convalescent COVID-19. The donor label of this sample is uncertain.

This chain joins TRBV6-6 and TRBJ1-1; TRBD1 matches 7 bases. Germline V gives CDR1 MNHNY, CDR2 SVGAGI (reference sequence). The CDR3 loop spans 14 amino acids. V shed 10 bases, J shed 5 bases, and the junction held 13 bases outside the gene matches. CDR3 residues: CATRPTGAETEAFF. The CDR3 bases are TGTGCCACCCGCCCCACAGGGGCGGAGACTGAAGCTTTCTTT.

This clone was observed once. This rearrangement joins TRBV5-1 to TRBJ2-5; D uncertain. This CDR3 has 14 residues. Germline values: CDR1 SGHRS, CDR2 YFSETQ. Trimming removed 0 bases at V and 3 bases at J, with 9 bases between. The CDR3 here is CASSLGLSEETQYF. CDR3 bases: TGCGCCAGCAGCTTGGGACTCTCGGAAGAGACCCAGTACTTC.

Only one count was recorded for this clone. The chain carries TRBV5-4 and TRBJ2-3; 14 bases align to TRBD2. Germline V gives CDR1 SGHNT, CDR2 YYREEE (reference sequence). The CDR3 spans 17 residues. V was clipped by 4 bases and J by 0 bases; unmatched bases: 4. The CDR3 sequence is CASSQGLAGASTDTQYF. The CDR3 DNA reads TGTGCCAGCAGCCAGGGACTAGCGGGAGCTAGCACAGATACGCAGTATTTT.

The rearrangement uses TRBV7-9 and TRBJ1-1; D is undetermined. The germline CDR1 and CDR2 sequences are SEHNR and FQNEAQ (reference sequence). Trimming left V 1 base short and J 7 bases short, with 7 bases between. This CDR3 comprises 12 residues. This chain's CDR3 is CASSLGASEAFF. In DNA form, the CDR3 reads TGTGCCAGCAGCTTAGGGGCCAGTGAAGCTTTCTTT.

About this clone: The same CDR3 is also encoded by other DNA sequences in this sample. The chain employs TRBV5-1 and TRBJ1-5; tentative D call: TRBD1 (6 bases). Germline lookup yields CDR1 SGHRS and CDR2 YFSETQ. The CDR3 runs 14 residues. V was trimmed by 2 bases and J by 4 bases, leaving 10 bases between them. CDR3 protein: CASSLTGSNQPQHF. CDR3 bases: TGCGCCAGCAGCTTAACAGGGTCGAATCAGCCCCAGCATTTT.

This chain links TRBV28 with TRBJ2-7; possible D gene TRBD1, 6 bases. Germline V gene data show CDR1 as MDHEN and CDR2 as SYDVKM. The CDR3 contains 16 residues. Trimming removed 5 bases from V and 3 bases from J, with 20 bases in between. CDR3 region: CASSPPRRTADYEQYF. The CDR3 bases are TGTGCCAGCAGTCCCCCAAGGCGGACAGCAGACTACGAGCAGTACTTC.

The gene calls are TRBV9 and TRBJ2-1; TRBD2 matches at 7 bases. V gave up 3 bases and J gave up 4 bases; unmatched junction bases: 4. The CDR3 has 14 amino acids. CDR1 and CDR2 from the germline V gene are SGDLS and YYNGEE. This chain's CDR3 is CASSAGTNYNEQFF. CDR3 coding DNA: TGTGCCAGCAGCGCCGGGACTAATTACAATGAGCAGTTCTTC.

The chain has TRBV28 and TRBJ1-4; the D gene is possibly TRBD1 (6 bases). The CDR3 has 13 residues. V was clipped by 6 bases and J by 3 bases, with 8 bases between them. Germline V gives CDR1 MDHEN, CDR2 SYDVKM. The CDR3 spells CASRQGPNEKLFF. DNA of the CDR3: TGTGCCAGCAGACAGGGTCCTAATGAAAAACTGTTTTTT.

The chain joins TRBV7-3 to TRBJ2-1; D possibly corresponds to TRBD2 (5 bases). V gave up 2 bases and J gave up 4 bases, with 12 bases separating them. This CDR3 is built from 15 residues. Germline values: CDR1 SGHTA, CDR2 FQGTGA. CDR3 DNA: TGTGCCAGCAGCTTAGGTTTAGCGCCATACAATGAGCAGTTCTTC. It yields the protein CASSLGLAPYNEQFF.

This sequence joins TRBV10-1 and TRBJ2-1; TRBD2 matches at 9 bases. Trimming took 3 bases from V and 7 from J; bases not matched to a gene: 7. Germline V gene lookup returns CDR1 WNHNN and CDR2 SYGVQD (reference sequence). The CDR3 covers 15 residues. CDR3 sequence reads: CASSDWAGGSNEQFF. In nucleotides, the CDR3 is TGCGCCAGCAGTGATTGGGCGGGAGGGAGTAATGAGCAGTTCTTC.

This clone was counted only a few times. The rearrangement links TRBV18 to TRBJ2-1; D unresolved. V was trimmed by 0 bases and J by 5 bases, leaving 14 bases between them. Germline loops: CDR1 KGHSH, CDR2 LQKENI. CDR3 size: 16 residues. CDR3 sequence: CASSPPQKLYDNEQFF. In DNA form, the CDR3 reads TGTGCCAGCTCACCACCGCAAAAACTGTATGACAATGAGCAGTTCTTC.

The CDR3 is CASSRDRGTSKAFF. In nucleotides, the CDR3 is TGTGCCAGCAGCCGGGACAGGGGAACCTCTAAAGCTTTCTTT. The genes are TRBV11-1 and TRBJ1-1; the match to TRBD1 covers 10 bases. J was trimmed by 9 bases and V by 5 bases; bases with no gene match: 9. The CDR3 length is 14 residues. The V gene's germline CDR1 is SGHAT and CDR2 FQDESV (reference sequence).

This clone was seen a single time. Other DNA sequences from this sample encode an identical CDR3 as well. The chain employs TRBV28 and TRBJ1-4, with 8 bases lining up with TRBD1. This CDR3 comprises 14 residues. J was trimmed by 8 bases and V by 2 bases; bases with no gene match: 4. Germline V CDR1 and CDR2: MDHEN, SYDVKM. In nucleotides, the CDR3 is TGTGCCAGCAGTTTACAGGGGGCGCGGGAAAAACTGTTTTTT. Its translation: CASSLQGAREKLFF. Combining the CDR3 with reference TRBV28 and TRBJ1-4 gives the whole variable domain DVKVTQSSRYLVKRTGEKVFLECVQDMDHENMFWYRQDPGLGLRLIYFSYDVKMKEKGDIPEGYSVSREKKERFSLILESASTNQTSMYLCASSLQGAREKLFFGSGTQLSVL.

The chain has TRBV19 and TRBJ1-1; tentatively, D is TRBD1 (5 bases). The germline gives CDR1 LNHDA, CDR2 SQIVND (reference sequence). V lost 3 bases, J lost 4 bases, and 12 bases lay in between. This CDR3 has 14 residues. In DNA form, the CDR3 reads TGTGCCAGTAGTATCGAAGGGAGGGGCACTGAAGCTTTCTTT. Translating it yields CASSIEGRGTEAFF. The complete variable domain, with remaining parts taken from reference TRBV19 and TRBJ1-1, reads DGGITQSPKYLFRKEGQNVTLSCEQNLNHDAMYWYRQDPGQGLRLIYYSQIVNDFQKGDIAEGYSVSREKKESFPLTVTSAQKNPTAFYLCASSIEGRGTEAFFGQGTRLTVV.